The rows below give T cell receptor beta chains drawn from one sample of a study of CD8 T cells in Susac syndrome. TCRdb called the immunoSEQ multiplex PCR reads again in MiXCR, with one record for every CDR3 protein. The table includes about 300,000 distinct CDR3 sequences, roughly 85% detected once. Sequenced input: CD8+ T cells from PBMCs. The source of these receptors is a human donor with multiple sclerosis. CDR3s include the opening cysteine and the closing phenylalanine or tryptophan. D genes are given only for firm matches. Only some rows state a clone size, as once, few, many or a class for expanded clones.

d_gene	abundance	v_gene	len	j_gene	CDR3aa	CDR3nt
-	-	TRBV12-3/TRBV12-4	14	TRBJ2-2	CASSLPLNTGELFF	TGTGCCAGCAGTTTACCCTTGAACACCGGGGAGCTGTTTTTT
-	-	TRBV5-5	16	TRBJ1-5	CASSLRSVGSNQPQHF	TGTGCCAGCAGCTTAAGGAGCGTCGGTAGCAATCAGCCCCAGCATTTT
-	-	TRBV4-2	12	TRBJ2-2	CASNENTGELFF	TGTGCCAGCAACGAGAACACCGGGGAGCTGTTTTTT
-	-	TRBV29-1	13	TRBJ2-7	CSVVLRDDYEQYF	TGCAGCGTGGTCCTCCGGGACGACTACGAGCAGTACTTC
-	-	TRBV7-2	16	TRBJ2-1	CASSLKGGRYYNEQFF	TGTGCCAGCAGCTTAAAGGGTGGGAGATACTACAATGAGCAGTTCTTC
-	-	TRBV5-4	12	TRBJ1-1	CASSLWGLEAFF	TGTGCCAGCAGCTTGTGGGGGCTTGAAGCTTTCTTT
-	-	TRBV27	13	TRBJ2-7	CASAPGRNYEQYF	TGTGCCAGCGCCCCCGGGAGAAACTACGAGCAGTACTTC
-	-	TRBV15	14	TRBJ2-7	CATSRDGIAYEQYF	TGTGCCACCAGCCGAGACGGGATTGCCTACGAGCAGTACTTC
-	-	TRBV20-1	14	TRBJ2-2	CSAGPQGTTGELFF	TGCAGTGCCGGCCCGCAGGGTACCACCGGGGAGCTGTTTTTT
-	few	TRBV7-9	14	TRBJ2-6	CASRRGSGANVLTF	TGTGCCAGTCGCAGGGGTTCTGGGGCCAACGTCCTGACTTTC
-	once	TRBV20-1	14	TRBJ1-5	CSASGQASNQPQHF	TGCAGTGCTTCGGGACAAGCTAGCAATCAGCCCCAGCATTTT
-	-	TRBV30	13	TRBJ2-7	CAWSVGPTYEQYF	TGTGCCTGGAGTGTGGGGCCGACATACGAGCAGTACTTC
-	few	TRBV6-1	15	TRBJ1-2	CASSDHSAEGYGYTF	TGTGCCAGCAGTGACCACTCGGCCGAGGGCTATGGCTACACCTTC
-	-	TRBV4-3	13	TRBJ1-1	CASSQDRETEAFF	TGCGCCAGCAGCCAAGATCGGGAAACTGAAGCTTTCTTT
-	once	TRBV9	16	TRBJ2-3	CASSATIQSSTDTQYF	TGTGCCAGCAGCGCAACTATCCAGTCTAGCACAGATACGCAGTATTTT
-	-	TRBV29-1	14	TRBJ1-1	CSVEGQGGDTEAFF	TGCAGCGTTGAAGGGCAGGGTGGTGACACTGAAGCTTTCTTT
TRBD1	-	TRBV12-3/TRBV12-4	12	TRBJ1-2	CASSWTGNGYTF	TGTGCCAGCAGCTGGACAGGGAATGGCTACACCTTC
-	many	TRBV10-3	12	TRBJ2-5	CAISERWETQYF	TGTGCCATCAGTGAGCGTTGGGAGACCCAGTACTTC
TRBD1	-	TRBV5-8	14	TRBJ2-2	CASRNRGNTGELFF	TGTGCCAGCAGAAACAGGGGGAACACCGGGGAGCTGTTTTTT
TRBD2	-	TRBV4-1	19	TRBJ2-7	CASSQEWNSYSGSLNEQYF	TGCGCCAGCAGCCAAGAATGGAACTCTTATAGCGGGAGTCTTAACGAGCAGTACTTC
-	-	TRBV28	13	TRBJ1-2	CASYWGGPGGYTF	TGTGCCAGCTACTGGGGAGGGCCGGGCGGCTACACCTTC
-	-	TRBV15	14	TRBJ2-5	CATSRGQAQETQYF	TGTGCCACCAGCAGGGGACAAGCCCAAGAGACCCAGTACTTC
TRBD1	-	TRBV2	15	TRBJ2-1	CASSVSQGAVDEQFF	TGTGCCAGCAGTGTCTCACAGGGGGCGGTCGATGAGCAGTTCTTC
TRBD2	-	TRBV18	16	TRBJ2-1	CASSPPSGTGYNEQFF	TGTGCCAGCTCACCACCAAGCGGGACGGGGTACAATGAGCAGTTCTTC
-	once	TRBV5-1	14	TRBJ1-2	CASSWTGPSYGYTF	TGCGCCAGCAGCTGGACCGGGCCTTCCTATGGCTACACCTTC
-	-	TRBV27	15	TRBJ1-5	CVSSSGLYSNQPQHF	TGTGTCAGCAGTTCCGGCCTCTATAGCAATCAGCCCCAGCATTTT
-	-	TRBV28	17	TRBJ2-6	CASSPRDTNSGANVLTF	TGTGCCAGCAGTCCACGGGACACCAACTCTGGGGCCAACGTCCTGACTTTC
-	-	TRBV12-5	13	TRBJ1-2	CASGRDVPRGYTF	TGTGCTAGTGGACGGGACGTCCCTCGGGGCTACACCTTC
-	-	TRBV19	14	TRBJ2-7	CASSMGGASYEQYF	TGTGCCAGTAGTATGGGGGGCGCGAGCTACGAGCAGTACTTC
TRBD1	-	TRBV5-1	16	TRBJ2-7	CASSPDPGQTRYEQYF	TGCGCCAGCAGCCCGGACCCGGGACAGACACGCTACGAGCAGTACTTC
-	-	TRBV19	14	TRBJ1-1	CASSREDMNTEAFF	TGTGCCAGTAGTCGAGAGGACATGAACACTGAAGCTTTCTTT
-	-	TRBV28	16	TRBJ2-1	CASSFSRGESDNEQFF	TGTGCCAGCAGTTTTAGTCGCGGGGAGAGCGACAATGAGCAGTTCTTC
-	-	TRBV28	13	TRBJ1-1	CAGGGRTNTEAFF	TGTGCCGGCGGGGGACGGACGAACACTGAAGCTTTCTTT
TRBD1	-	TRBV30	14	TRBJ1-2	CAWEPGQGVYGYTF	TGTGCCTGGGAACCGGGACAGGGGGTCTATGGCTACACCTTC
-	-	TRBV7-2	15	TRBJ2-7	CASSLVTGTVYEQYF	TGTGCCAGCAGCTTAGTGACGGGAACAGTCTACGAGCAGTACTTC
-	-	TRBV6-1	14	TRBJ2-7	CASSWVTGSYEQYF	TGTGCCAGCAGTTGGGTAACGGGCTCCTACGAGCAGTACTTC
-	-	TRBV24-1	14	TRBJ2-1	CATSVGGRSNEQFF	TGTGCCACCAGTGTAGGGGGGAGAAGCAATGAGCAGTTCTTC
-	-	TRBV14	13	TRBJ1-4	CASSQQGYEKLFF	TGTGCCAGCAGCCAACAGGGGTATGAAAAACTGTTTTTT
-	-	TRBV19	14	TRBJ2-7	CASSIDGGSYEQYF	TGTGCCAGTAGTATAGATGGGGGCAGCTACGAGCAGTACTTC
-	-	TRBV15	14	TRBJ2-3	CATSRQGQTDTQYF	TGTGCCACCAGCAGACAGGGGCAGACAGATACGCAGTATTTT
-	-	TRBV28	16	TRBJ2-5	CASSLGGEGYQETQYF	TGTGCCAGCAGTTTAGGGGGCGAAGGGTACCAAGAGACCCAGTACTTC
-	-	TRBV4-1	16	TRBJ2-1	CASSSRDTSSYNEQFF	TGCGCCAGCAGCTCCCGGGACACGAGCTCCTACAATGAGCAGTTCTTC
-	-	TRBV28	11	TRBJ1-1	CASRRQNEAFF	TGTGCCAGCAGACGACAGAATGAAGCTTTCTTT
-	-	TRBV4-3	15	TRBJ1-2	CASSQTKEGNYGYTF	TGCGCCAGCAGCCAAACCAAGGAGGGAAACTATGGCTACACCTTC
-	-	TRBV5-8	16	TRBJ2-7	CASSSVGEDRVGEQYF	TGTGCCAGCAGCTCGGTGGGTGAGGACCGGGTGGGCGAGCAGTACTTC
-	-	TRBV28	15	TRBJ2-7	CASSLDSKGLYEQYF	TGTGCCAGCAGCCTCGACTCGAAGGGGTTGTACGAGCAGTACTTC
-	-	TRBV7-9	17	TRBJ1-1	CASSLVPLVWANTEAFF	TGTGCCAGCAGCTTAGTCCCTCTCGTGTGGGCGAACACTGAAGCTTTCTTT
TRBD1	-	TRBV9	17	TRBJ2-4	CASSPGVTGLAKNIQYF	TGTGCCAGCAGCCCCGGAGTGACAGGGCTAGCCAAAAACATTCAGTACTTC
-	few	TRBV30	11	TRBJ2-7	CAWDRSYEQYF	TGTGCCTGGGACAGATCCTACGAGCAGTACTTC
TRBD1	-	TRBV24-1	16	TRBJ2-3	CATSDQDRGGTDTQYF	TGTGCCACCAGTGATCAGGACAGGGGCGGGACAGATACGCAGTATTTT
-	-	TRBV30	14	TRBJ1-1	CAWSEGDGNTEAFF	TGTGCCTGGAGTGAGGGGGACGGGAACACTGAAGCTTTCTTT
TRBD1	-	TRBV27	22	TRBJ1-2	CASSLRPGSLYSNRGNQHGYTF	TGTGCCAGCAGTTTAAGGCCCGGCTCTTTGTACTCGAACAGGGGGAATCAGCATGGCTACACCTTC
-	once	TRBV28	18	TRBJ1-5	CASSLWDMRILSNQPQHF	TGTGCCAGCAGTTTATGGGACATGCGGATTTTGAGCAATCAGCCCCAGCATTTT
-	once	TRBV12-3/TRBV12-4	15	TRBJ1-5	CASSLEFTGNQPQHF	TGTGCCAGCAGTTTAGAGTTCACGGGCAATCAGCCCCAGCATTTT
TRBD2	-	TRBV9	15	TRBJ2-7	CASSVEGTSGDEQYF	TGTGCCAGCAGCGTAGAAGGGACTAGCGGGGACGAGCAGTACTTC
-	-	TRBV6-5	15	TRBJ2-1	CASSYSMGSYNEQFF	TGTGCCAGCAGTTACTCGATGGGCTCCTACAATGAGCAGTTCTTC
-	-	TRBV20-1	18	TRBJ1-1	CSARGLGTAIDRNTEAFF	TGCAGTGCTAGAGGGTTGGGGACTGCTATCGATCGAAACACTGAAGCTTTCTTT